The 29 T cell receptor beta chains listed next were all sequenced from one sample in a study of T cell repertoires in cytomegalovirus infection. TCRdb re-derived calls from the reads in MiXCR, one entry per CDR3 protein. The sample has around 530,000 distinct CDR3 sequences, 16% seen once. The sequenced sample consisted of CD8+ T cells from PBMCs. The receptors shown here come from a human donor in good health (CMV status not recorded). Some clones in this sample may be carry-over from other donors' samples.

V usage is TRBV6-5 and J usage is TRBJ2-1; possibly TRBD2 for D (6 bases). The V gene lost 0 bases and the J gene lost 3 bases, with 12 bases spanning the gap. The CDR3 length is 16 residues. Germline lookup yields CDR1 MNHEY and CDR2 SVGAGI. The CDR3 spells CASSYSSETSYNEQFF. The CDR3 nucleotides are TGTGCCAGCAGTTACTCGTCCGAGACTAGCTACAATGAGCAGTTCTTC.

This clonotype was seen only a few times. CDR3 loop: CASSPRPNYSYEQYF. The CDR3 region has the DNA TGTGCCAGCAGCCCCCGACCGAACTACTCCTACGAGCAGTACTTC. This chain links TRBV6-2 or TRBV6-3 with TRBJ2-7, with D uncertain. This CDR3 has 15 residues. Germline lookup yields CDR1 MNHEY and CDR2 SVGEGT. Trimming took off 6 bases at V and 0 bases at J, with 15 bases between the two ends.

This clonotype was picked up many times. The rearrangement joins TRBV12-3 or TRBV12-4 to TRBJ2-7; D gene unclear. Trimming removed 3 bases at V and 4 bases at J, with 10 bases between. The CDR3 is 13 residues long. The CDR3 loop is CASSFYTGYEQYF. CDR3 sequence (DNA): TGTGCCAGCAGTTTTTACACGGGTTACGAGCAGTACTTC.

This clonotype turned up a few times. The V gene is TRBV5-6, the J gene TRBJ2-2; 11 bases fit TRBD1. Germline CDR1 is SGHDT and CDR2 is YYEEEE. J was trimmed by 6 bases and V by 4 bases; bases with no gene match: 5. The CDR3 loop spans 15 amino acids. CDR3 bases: TGTGCCAGCAGCACGGACAGGGGGCAGGCCGGGGAGCTGTTTTTT. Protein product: CASSTDRGQAGELFF.

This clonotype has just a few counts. For the CDR3, the DNA is TGTGCCAGCAGCTCCTCCGGGACGACAGATACGCAGTATTTT. This gives the protein CASSSSGTTDTQYF. V is TRBV11-3 and J is TRBJ2-3; D is perhaps TRBD1 or TRBD2 (5 bases each). CDR1 and CDR2 (germline): SGHNT, YENEEA. The CDR3 runs to 14 residues. V lost 4 bases and J 3 bases, leaving 11 bases between the germline ends.

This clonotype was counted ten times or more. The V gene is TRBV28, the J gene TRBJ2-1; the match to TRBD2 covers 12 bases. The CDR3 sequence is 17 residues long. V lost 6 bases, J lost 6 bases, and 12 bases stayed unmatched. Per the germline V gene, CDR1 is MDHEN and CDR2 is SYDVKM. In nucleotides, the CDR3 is TGTGCCAGCAGGCAAGGGACTAGCGGGTTGATGGTCAATGAGCAGTTCTTC. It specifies CASRQGTSGLMVNEQFF.

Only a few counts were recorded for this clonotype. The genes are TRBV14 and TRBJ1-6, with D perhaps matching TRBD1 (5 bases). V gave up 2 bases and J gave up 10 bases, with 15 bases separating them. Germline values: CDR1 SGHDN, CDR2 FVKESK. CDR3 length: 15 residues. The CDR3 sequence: CASSQRGGSRSPLHF. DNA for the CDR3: TGTGCCAGCAGCCAACGGGGCGGGTCTAGATCACCCCTCCACTTT.

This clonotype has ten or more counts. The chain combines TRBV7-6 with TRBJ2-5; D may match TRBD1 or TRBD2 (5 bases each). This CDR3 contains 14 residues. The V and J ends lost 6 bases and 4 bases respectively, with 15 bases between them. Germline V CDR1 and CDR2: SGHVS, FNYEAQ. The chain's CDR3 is CASRPPGAPETQYF. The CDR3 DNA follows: TGTGCCAGCAGACCCCCCGGGGCTCCAGAGACCCAGTACTTC. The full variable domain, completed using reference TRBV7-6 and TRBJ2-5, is GAGVSQSPRYKVTKRGQDVALRCDPISGHVSLYWYRQALGQGPEFLTYFNYEAQQDKSGLPNDRFSAERPEGSISTLTIQRTEQRDSAMYRCASRPPGAPETQYFGPGTRLLVL.

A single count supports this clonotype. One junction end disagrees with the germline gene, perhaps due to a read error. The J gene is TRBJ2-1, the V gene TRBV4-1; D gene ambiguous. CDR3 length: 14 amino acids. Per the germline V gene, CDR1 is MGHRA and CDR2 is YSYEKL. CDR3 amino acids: CASSPLAPNNVQFF. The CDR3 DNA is TGCGCCAGCAGCCCCCTCGCGCCCAACAATGTGCAGTTCTTC.

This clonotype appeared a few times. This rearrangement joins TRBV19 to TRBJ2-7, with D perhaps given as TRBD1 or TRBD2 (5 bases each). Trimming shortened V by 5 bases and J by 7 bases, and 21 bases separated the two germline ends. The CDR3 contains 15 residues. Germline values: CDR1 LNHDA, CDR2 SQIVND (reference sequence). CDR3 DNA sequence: TGTGCCAGTAGTCAGAACCGGGACCTTCTCTTAGAGCAGTACTTC. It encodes CASSQNRDLLLEQYF. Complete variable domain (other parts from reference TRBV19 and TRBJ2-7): DGGITQSPKYLFRKEGQNVTLSCEQNLNHDAMYWYRQDPGQGLRLIYYSQIVNDFQKGDIAEGYSVSREKKESFPLTVTSAQKNPTAFYLCASSQNRDLLLEQYFGPGTRLTVT.

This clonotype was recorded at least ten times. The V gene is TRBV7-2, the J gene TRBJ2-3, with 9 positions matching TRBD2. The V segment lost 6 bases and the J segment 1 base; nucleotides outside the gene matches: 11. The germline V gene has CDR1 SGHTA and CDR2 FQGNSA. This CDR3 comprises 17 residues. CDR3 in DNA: TGTGCCAGCAGATCCGAGGCGGCGGGGGGGCGCACAGATACGCAGTATTTT. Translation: CASRSEAAGGRTDTQYF.

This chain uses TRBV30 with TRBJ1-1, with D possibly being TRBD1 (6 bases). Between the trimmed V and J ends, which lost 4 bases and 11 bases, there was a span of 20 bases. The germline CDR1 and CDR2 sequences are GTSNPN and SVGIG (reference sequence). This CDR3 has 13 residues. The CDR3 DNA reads TGTGCCTGGACGCAGGGGCTCACGCCCGCCGCTTTCTTT. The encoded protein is CAWTQGLTPAAFF. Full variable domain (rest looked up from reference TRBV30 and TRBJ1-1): SQTIHQWPATLVQPVGSPLSLECTVEGTSNPNLYWYRQAAGRGLQLLFYSVGIGQISSEVPQNLSASRPQDRQFILSSKKLLLSDSGFYLCAWTQGLTPAAFFGQGTRLTVV.

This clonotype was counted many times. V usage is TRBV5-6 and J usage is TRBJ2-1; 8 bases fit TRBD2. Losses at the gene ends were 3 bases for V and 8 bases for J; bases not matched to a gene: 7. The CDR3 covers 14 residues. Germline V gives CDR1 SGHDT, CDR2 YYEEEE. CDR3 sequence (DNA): TGTGCCAGCAGCTCCGCGGGACTAGGGGATGAGCAGTTCTTC. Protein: CASSSAGLGDEQFF.

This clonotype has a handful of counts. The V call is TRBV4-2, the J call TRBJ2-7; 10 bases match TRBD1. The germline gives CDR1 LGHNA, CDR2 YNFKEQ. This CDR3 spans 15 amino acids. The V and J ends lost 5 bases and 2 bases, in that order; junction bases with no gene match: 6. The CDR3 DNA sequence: TGTGCCAGCAGCGAGATGGACAGGGGGACCTACGAGCAGTACTTC. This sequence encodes CASSEMDRGTYEQYF.

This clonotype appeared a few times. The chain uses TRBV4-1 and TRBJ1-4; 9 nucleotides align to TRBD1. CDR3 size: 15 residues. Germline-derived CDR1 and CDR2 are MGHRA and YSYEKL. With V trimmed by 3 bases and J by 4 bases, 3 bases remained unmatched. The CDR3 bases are TGCGCCAGCAGCCACCCGACAGGGGGTAATGAAAAACTGTTTTTT. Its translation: CASSHPTGGNEKLFF.

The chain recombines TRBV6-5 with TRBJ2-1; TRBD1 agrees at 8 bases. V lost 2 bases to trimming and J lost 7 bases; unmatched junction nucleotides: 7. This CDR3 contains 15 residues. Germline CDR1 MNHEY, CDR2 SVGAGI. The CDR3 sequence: CASSYSTGGRNEQFF. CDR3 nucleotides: TGTGCCAGCAGTTACAGCACAGGGGGAAGAAATGAGCAGTTCTTC.

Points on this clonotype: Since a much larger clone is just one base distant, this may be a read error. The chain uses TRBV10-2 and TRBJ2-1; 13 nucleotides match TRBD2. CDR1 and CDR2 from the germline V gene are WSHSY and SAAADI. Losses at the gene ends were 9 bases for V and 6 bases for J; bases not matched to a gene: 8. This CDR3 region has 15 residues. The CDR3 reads CARRTSGGDTNEQFF. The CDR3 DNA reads TGCGCCAGAAGAACTAGCGGGGGGGACACCAATGAGCAGTTCTTC.

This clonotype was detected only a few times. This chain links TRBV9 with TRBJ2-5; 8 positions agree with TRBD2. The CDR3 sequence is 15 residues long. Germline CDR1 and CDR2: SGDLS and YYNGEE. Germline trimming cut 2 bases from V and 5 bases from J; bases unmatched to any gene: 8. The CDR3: CASSVSGGTRETQYF. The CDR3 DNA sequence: TGTGCCAGCAGCGTCAGCGGGGGAACGAGGGAGACCCAGTACTTC.

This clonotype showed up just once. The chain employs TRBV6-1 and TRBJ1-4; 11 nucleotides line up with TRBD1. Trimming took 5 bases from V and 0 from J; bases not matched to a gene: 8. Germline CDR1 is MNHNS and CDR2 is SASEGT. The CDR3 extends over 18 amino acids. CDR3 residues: CASSRTGGTEATNEKLFF. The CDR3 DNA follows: TGTGCCAGCAGTCGGACAGGGGGCACTGAGGCAACTAATGAAAAACTGTTTTTT.

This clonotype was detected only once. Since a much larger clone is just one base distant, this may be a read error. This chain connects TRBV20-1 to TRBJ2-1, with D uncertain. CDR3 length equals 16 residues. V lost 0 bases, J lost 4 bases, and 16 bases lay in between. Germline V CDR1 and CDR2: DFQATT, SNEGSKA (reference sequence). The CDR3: CSARDRSNVFYNEQFF. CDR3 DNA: TGCAGTGCTAGAGATCGGTCTAACGTCTTTTACAATGAGCAGTTCTTC.

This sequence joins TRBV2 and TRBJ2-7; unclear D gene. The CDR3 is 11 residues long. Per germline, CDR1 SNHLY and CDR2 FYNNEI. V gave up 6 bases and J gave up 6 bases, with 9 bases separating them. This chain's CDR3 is CASSVTGEQYF. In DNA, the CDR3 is TGTGCCAGCAGCGTCACGGGCGAGCAGTACTTC.

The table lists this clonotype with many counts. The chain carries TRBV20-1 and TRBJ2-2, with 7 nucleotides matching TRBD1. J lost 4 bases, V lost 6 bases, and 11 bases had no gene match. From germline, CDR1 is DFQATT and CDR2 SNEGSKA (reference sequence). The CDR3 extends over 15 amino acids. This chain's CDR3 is CSADDRDSSTGELFF. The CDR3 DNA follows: TGCAGTGCGGATGACAGGGATTCTTCCACCGGGGAGCTGTTTTTT.

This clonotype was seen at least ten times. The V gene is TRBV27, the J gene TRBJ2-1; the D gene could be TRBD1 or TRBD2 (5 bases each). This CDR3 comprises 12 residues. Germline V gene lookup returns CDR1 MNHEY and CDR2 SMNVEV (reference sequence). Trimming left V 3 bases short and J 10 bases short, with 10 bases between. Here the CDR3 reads CASSLLGEEQFF. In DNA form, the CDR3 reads TGTGCCAGCAGTTTGTTAGGGGAGGAGCAGTTCTTC.

CDR3 sequence reads: CASGRDSYTGTDTQYF. CDR3 in DNA: TGTGCTAGTGGAAGGGACTCCTATACCGGCACAGATACGCAGTATTTT. The V call is TRBV12-5, the J call TRBJ2-3; possibly TRBD2 for D (6 bases). This CDR3 is built from 16 residues. CDR1 is LGHNT and CDR2 is FRNRAP in the germline V gene. V was cut by 6 bases and J by 1 base, with 17 bases left in between.

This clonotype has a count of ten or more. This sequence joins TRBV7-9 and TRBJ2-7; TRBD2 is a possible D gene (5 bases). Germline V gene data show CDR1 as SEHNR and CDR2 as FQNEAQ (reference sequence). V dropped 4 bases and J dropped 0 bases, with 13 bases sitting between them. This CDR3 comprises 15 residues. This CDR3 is CASSSSAAGSYEQYF. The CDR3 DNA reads TGTGCCAGCAGCTCGTCAGCGGCCGGCTCCTACGAGCAGTACTTC.

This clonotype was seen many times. The CDR3 nucleotides are TGTGCCAGCAGTTTAGCGGGCATTGAGTTTTACGAGCAGTACTTC. Residues: CASSLAGIEFYEQYF. The rearrangement links TRBV12-3 or TRBV12-4 to TRBJ2-7; D not certain. V lost 0 bases to trimming and J lost 4 bases, with 13 bases between them. The CDR3 spans 15 residues.

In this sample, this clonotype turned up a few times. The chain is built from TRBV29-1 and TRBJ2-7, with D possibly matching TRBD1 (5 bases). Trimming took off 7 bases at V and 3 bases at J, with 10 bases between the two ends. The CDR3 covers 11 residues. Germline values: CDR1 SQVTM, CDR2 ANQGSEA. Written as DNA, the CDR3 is TGCAGCGCACTCCAGGGCTACGAGCAGTACTTC. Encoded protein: CSALQGYEQYF.

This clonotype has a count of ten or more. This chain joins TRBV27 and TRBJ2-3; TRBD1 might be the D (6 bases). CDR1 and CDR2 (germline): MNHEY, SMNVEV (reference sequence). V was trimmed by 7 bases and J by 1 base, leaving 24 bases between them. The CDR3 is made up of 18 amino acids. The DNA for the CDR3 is TGTGCCAGCATCCCTTTACTTAGGACAGCCTCTGGCACAGATACGCAGTATTTT. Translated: CASIPLLRTASGTDTQYF.

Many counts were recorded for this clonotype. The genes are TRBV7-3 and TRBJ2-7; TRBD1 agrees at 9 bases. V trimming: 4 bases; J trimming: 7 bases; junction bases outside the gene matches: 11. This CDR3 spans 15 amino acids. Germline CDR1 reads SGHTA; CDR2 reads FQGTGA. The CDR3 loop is CASSSDDRGAGEQYF. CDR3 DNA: TGTGCCAGCAGCTCTGACGACAGGGGGGCTGGGGAGCAGTACTTC.